The sequence of this T cell receptor (beta chain) was determined in a study of OX40 agonist ivuxolimab in advanced cancers. Data came from immunoSEQ multiplex PCR; TCRdb stores just in-frame clones and leaves some out. Of 60,000 or so clones listed, less than 90% are singletons. Germline CDR1 reads MNHEY; CDR2 reads SVGAGI. The CDR3 sequence is 13 residues long. The germline V and J ends were trimmed by 2 bases and 4 bases, with 8 bases remaining between them. The chain uses TRBV6-5 and TRBJ1-2; D might be TRBD1 (6 bases). This specimen consisted of CD4+ or CD8+ T cells sorted from blood, obtained in a trial of the OX40 agonist ivuxolimab. This clonotype originated in an adult with an advanced solid tumor such as melanoma, head and neck, liver or kidney cancer. The CDR3 DNA is TGTGCCAGCAGTTACCCGGACAGCTATGGCTACACCTTC. Translated: CASSYPDSYGYTF.